These 24 T cell receptor beta chains were sequenced from one sample in a study of early T cells in non-severe SARS-CoV-2 infection. TCRdb itself ran the 5' RACE reads through MiXCR, one entry per CDR3 protein. Found here are some 77,000 distinct CDR3 sequences, 15% to 20% of them singletons; the top ten hold about 3.1%. Specimen: whole blood. Receptor source: an adult who was a healthcare worker with PCR-confirmed SARS-CoV-2 infection or an uninfected control (not recorded which).

The rearrangement joins TRBV5-1 to TRBJ1-3; the match to TRBD1 covers 7 bases. The V segment lost 3 bases and the J segment 2 bases; nucleotides outside the gene matches: 5. The CDR3 is 15 residues long. The germline CDR1 and CDR2 sequences are SGHRS and YFSETQ. The CDR3 reads CASSSTGFTGNTIYF. CDR3 sequence (DNA): TGCGCCAGCAGCTCGACAGGGTTTACTGGAAACACCATATATTTT.

In this sample, this clonotype turned up a few times. The gene calls are TRBV4-1 and TRBJ1-2; unclear D gene. The germline CDR1 and CDR2 sequences are MGHRA and YSYEKL. V lost 4 bases and J 3 bases, leaving 18 bases between the germline ends. The CDR3 consists of 16 residues. CDR3 nucleotide sequence: TGCGCCAGCAGCCTACTACGCTCTACGAGGGACTATGGCTACACCTTC. Translated: CASSLLRSTRDYGYTF.

This clonotype is medium-sized. The rearrangement joins TRBV10-3 to TRBJ1-5; maybe TRBD1 (5 bases). Trimming left V 3 bases short and J 5 bases short, with 11 bases between. The length of the CDR3 is 14 residues. The germline gives CDR1 ENHRY, CDR2 SYGVKD. CDR3 region: CAISDRTFDQPQHF. In DNA form, the CDR3 reads TGTGCCATCAGTGACAGGACATTCGATCAGCCCCAGCATTTT.

The chain joins TRBV7-9 to TRBJ1-1; D is unresolved. The CDR3 totals 16 residues. V lost 4 bases and J lost 6, with 21 bases in between. CDR1 and CDR2 (germline): SEHNR, FQNEAQ (reference sequence). CDR3 amino acids: CASSSQSEGGRAEAFF. In DNA form, the CDR3 reads TGTGCCAGCAGCTCCCAAAGTGAGGGAGGTAGGGCTGAAGCTTTCTTT.

This clonotype was seen more than once but under ten times. The chain employs TRBV12-3 or TRBV12-4 and TRBJ1-6; D is ambiguous. The V gene lost 5 bases and the J gene lost 7 bases, with 12 bases spanning the gap. This CDR3 comprises 14 residues. In DNA, the CDR3 is TGTGCCAGCAGTGCGGGTTCCCCAAATTCACCCCTCCACTTT. Translating gives CASSAGSPNSPLHF.

In this sample, this clonotype turned up many times. V usage is TRBV6-6 and J usage is TRBJ1-2; 7 bases are shared with TRBD1. CDR1 and CDR2 from the germline V gene are MNHNY and SVGAGI (reference sequence). There are 16 residues in the CDR3. J was trimmed by 8 bases and V by 1 base; bases with no gene match: 13. The CDR3 here is CASSYLAIPARGGYTF. The DNA for the CDR3 is TGTGCCAGCAGTTACTTAGCTATCCCGGCCAGGGGGGGCTACACCTTC.

A few counts support this clonotype. V gene TRBV19 combines with J gene TRBJ1-5; unclear D gene. This CDR3 has 13 residues. Germline CDR1 reads LNHDA; CDR2 reads SQIVND (reference sequence). V lost 5 bases and J 5 bases, leaving 10 bases between the germline ends. The CDR3 spells CASSQEGDQPQHF. In DNA, the CDR3 is TGTGCCAGTAGTCAAGAGGGAGATCAGCCCCAGCATTTT.

Only a few counts were recorded for this clonotype. The rearrangement uses TRBV12-3 or TRBV12-4 and TRBJ1-4; tentatively, D is TRBD1 (5 bases). The CDR3 loop spans 16 amino acids. Trimming shortened V by 5 bases and J by 3 bases, and 16 bases separated the two germline ends. The CDR3 DNA reads TGTGCCAGCAGTCAACACGGGGGGATATCTAATGAAAAACTGTTTTTT. It codes for CASSQHGGISNEKLFF.

The chain employs TRBV24-1 and TRBJ2-2; 7 nucleotides match TRBD1. This CDR3 is 16 amino acids long. V was clipped by 4 bases and J by 0 bases; unmatched bases: 4. Germline CDR1 reads KGHDR; CDR2 reads SFDVKD. CDR3 in amino acids: CATSDPGTANTGELFF. The CDR3, as DNA: TGTGCCACCAGTGACCCCGGGACAGCGAACACCGGGGAGCTGTTTTTT.

This clonotype was observed a few times. The gene calls are TRBV5-6 and TRBJ2-3, with 10 bases aligning to TRBD2. Trimming at V came to 5 bases and at J to 2 bases, leaving 5 bases not matched to a gene. Germline loops: CDR1 SGHDT, CDR2 YYEEEE. The CDR3 totals 15 residues. CDR3 residues: CASRLLAGDTDTQYF. For the CDR3, the DNA is TGTGCCAGCAGGCTCCTAGCGGGAGACACAGATACGCAGTATTTT.

This clonotype came up a few times. The V gene is TRBV10-3, the J gene TRBJ2-7; the D is unclear. Trimming shortened V by 0 bases and J by 5 bases, and 11 bases separated the two germline ends. Germline V lookup: CDR1 ENHRY, CDR2 SYGVKD. The CDR3 runs 14 residues. In DNA form, the CDR3 reads TGTGCCATCAGTGAGTCGTCTAGGCCCCACGAGCAGTACTTC. It is translated as CAISESSRPHEQYF.

The J gene is TRBJ2-7, the V gene TRBV11-3; D may be TRBD1 or TRBD2 (5 bases each). This CDR3 spans 14 amino acids. Per germline, CDR1 SGHNT and CDR2 YENEEA. Trimming removed 2 bases from V and 1 base from J, with 9 bases in between. CDR3: CASSLFRESYEQYF. CDR3 coding DNA: TGTGCCAGCAGCTTATTCAGGGAGTCCTACGAGCAGTACTTC.

In its sample, this clonotype was seen a few times. The chain employs TRBV6-5 and TRBJ1-1, with TRBD1 as a possible D gene (5 bases). The CDR3 totals 12 residues. Germline V lookup: CDR1 MNHEY, CDR2 SVGAGI. Trimming left V 4 bases short and J 11 bases short, with 14 bases between. This CDR3 is CASSSQGVDAFF. The CDR3 DNA sequence: TGTGCCAGCAGTTCTCAAGGGGTCGATGCTTTCTTT.

Turning to this clonotype: A much larger clone lies one base from this, so it may be a read error. The chain recombines TRBV18 with TRBJ2-1; TRBD2 matches 9 bases. The CDR3 has 14 amino acids. The germline V gene encodes CDR1 KGHSH and CDR2 LQKENI. CDR3 region: CAGSPELAGREQFF. The DNA for the CDR3 is TGTGCCGGCTCACCAGAACTAGCGGGCCGGGAGCAGTTCTTC.

This clonotype was recorded many times. The chain uses TRBV12-3 or TRBV12-4 and TRBJ2-7, with 8 bases aligning to TRBD1. The CDR3 extends over 15 amino acids. V was clipped by 6 bases and J by 4 bases; unmatched bases: 11. For the CDR3, the DNA is TGTGCCAGCAGCCCCCAGGCAGGGGGCGAGTACGAGCAGTACTTC. As protein: CASSPQAGGEYEQYF.

This clonotype was recorded at least ten times. The rearrangement uses TRBV5-4 and TRBJ2-2; tentatively, D is TRBD1 (6 bases). The CDR3 contains 14 residues. The V gene lost 0 bases and the J gene lost 5 bases, with 8 bases spanning the gap. Germline lookup yields CDR1 SGHNT and CDR2 YYREEE (reference sequence). This CDR3 is CASSLEQGTGELFF. The CDR3, as DNA: TGTGCCAGCAGCTTGGAACAGGGAACCGGGGAGCTGTTTTTT.

This clonotype was seen a few times. DNA of the CDR3: TGTGCCAGCAGCCTAGCGGGTCAGGGGAATGAGCAGTTCTTC. It codes for CASSLAGQGNEQFF. The chain recombines TRBV7-3 with TRBJ2-1, with 8 bases aligning to TRBD2. Germline V lookup: CDR1 SGHTA, CDR2 FQGTGA. The CDR3 is made up of 14 amino acids. J lost 7 bases, V lost 5 bases, and 7 bases had no gene match.

This clonotype was detected a few times. The gene calls are TRBV10-2 and TRBJ2-7; possible D gene TRBD2, 6 bases. The V gene lost 6 bases and the J gene lost 5 bases, with 14 bases spanning the gap. Germline V lookup: CDR1 WSHSY, CDR2 SAAADI. The CDR3 has 13 residues. The CDR3 DNA sequence: TGCGCCAGCAGAATTGGGACTTTTGACGAGCAGTACTTC. Translating it yields CASRIGTFDEQYF.

This clonotype occurred a few times. The rearrangement joins TRBV4-1 to TRBJ1-6; D is ambiguous. The CDR3 is 14 residues long. Germline V gene lookup returns CDR1 MGHRA and CDR2 YSYEKL. Trimming took off 0 bases at V and 10 bases at J, with 10 bases between the two ends. CDR3 region: CASSQDVPRSPLHF. CDR3 coding DNA: TGCGCCAGCAGCCAAGATGTTCCCCGATCACCCCTCCACTTT.

The V and J genes are TRBV6-6 and TRBJ2-3; D is possibly TRBD1 (6 bases). Germline V gene sequence: CDR1 MNHNY, CDR2 SVGAGI (reference sequence). The CDR3 extends over 17 amino acids. V was clipped by 7 bases and J by 2 bases, with 22 bases between them. CDR3 DNA: TGTGCCAGCAAATTAGGTGGGGGCCCAGCCTCCACAGATACGCAGTATTTT. This sequence encodes CASKLGGGPASTDTQYF.

This clonotype was recorded a few times. V usage is TRBV25-1 and J usage is TRBJ1-1; 8 positions agree with TRBD1. The germline V gene encodes CDR1 MGHDK and CDR2 SYGVNS. V was pared by 5 bases and J by 5 bases, with 4 bases of the junction left unmatched. The CDR3 is 13 amino acids. The CDR3, as DNA: TGTGCCAGCAGTCCCGGGACAGGAACTGAAGCTTTCTTT. Its translation: CASSPGTGTEAFF.

This clonotype was found a few times. V gene TRBV6-5 combines with J gene TRBJ2-1, with 12 bases identical to TRBD2. Germline V CDR1 and CDR2: MNHEY, SVGAGI. The length of the CDR3 is 12 residues. The ends lost 11 bases at V and 9 bases at J; junction bases unmatched: 5. The chain's CDR3 is CASGLAGGEQFF. CDR3 DNA sequence: TGTGCCTCGGGACTAGCGGGTGGTGAGCAGTTCTTC.

The chain joins TRBV18 to TRBJ2-3; 10 bases align to TRBD2. With V trimmed by 1 base and J by 4 bases, 2 bases remained unmatched. CDR1 and CDR2 from the germline V gene are KGHSH and LQKENI. The CDR3 has 15 residues. CDR3 nucleotide sequence: TGTGCCAGCTCACCACTAGCGGGAGGAGCAGATACGCAGTATTTT. It codes for CASSPLAGGADTQYF.

A few counts support this clonotype. The chain combines TRBV30 with TRBJ1-5, with TRBD1 matching 7 bases. V dropped 5 bases and J dropped 2; count of bases not matched to a gene: 6. The CDR3 extends over 14 amino acids. Germline CDR1 reads GTSNPN; CDR2 reads SVGIG (reference sequence). The CDR3 spells CAWSQGKGNQPQHF. The DNA of the CDR3 is TGTGCCTGGTCACAGGGGAAAGGCAATCAGCCCCAGCATTTT.